A single T cell receptor beta chain is shown here with its context. The antigen remains undetermined. One end of the junction does not line up with germline, which may come from a read error. Single viable CD3+CD4+CD8-CD45RO+ cells were sorted as the memory CD4+ T cells. The source of the sample is a study of memory CD4+ T cells and cytomegalovirus serostatus. Study-level points and caveats: Suggested: most of the CMV-linked TCR signature lies in CD4+ memory cells.

The CDR3 covers 14 residues. Germline V lookup: CDR1 SGHRS, CDR2 YFSETQ. As handled by the study authors: After removing out-of-frame reads, around 2 million distinct TCRbeta sequences remained. Repertoires were generated with immunoSEQ multiplex PCR, while TCRdb's copy carries only in-frame clones and drops some. The D gene and trimming were derived from the DNA, and the V and J assignments and clone size from that table. Of just over 45,000 clones detected, over 75% appear once; the ten largest clones hold about 0.6%. Material: memory CD4+ T cells from blood. This rearrangement joins TRBV5-1 to TRBJ2-1, with D perhaps matching TRBD1 (6 bases). The sequence was collected from an adult in good health and CMV-seronegative. The CDR3 here is CASSLVLGDNEQFF. CDR3 nucleotides: TGCGCCAGCAGCTTGGTTTTAGGGGACAACGAGCAGTTCTTC.